Reported below is one T cell receptor beta chain. Which antigen it targets is not known. Base qualities are missing; no much larger clone stands one base away. The data were taken from a study of T cell repertoires in cytomegalovirus infection (dated by TCRdb to between 2018 and 2020). The study in broad terms: Alongside well-studied HLA-B-restricted epitopes, the peptide stimulations were aimed at recently identified HLA-C-restricted CMV epitopes, whose presentation resists viral immunomodulation. The HLA type of each donor mattered for the analysis, because public TCR beta signatures pointed to carriage of CMV infection along with the matching HLA type.

The treatment or condition label here, explained by the study, means: in vitro stimulation with specific CMV peptide epitopes to enrich CMV-specific T cells. CDR3 length: 15 amino acids, cysteine to phenylalanine. The only DNA kept is the CDR3, 45 bases in frame from the first base. V is reduced by 8 bases and J by 2 bases, leaving a spacing of 16 bases between them. CDR1 and CDR2 were assigned from the germline V gene (reference sequence) as LNHDA and SQIVND. What the research found in general, with its limitations: The ex vivo response was dominated by HLA-C-restricted CMV-specific TCR beta clonotypes, which also provided the single most frequent clonotype in two of eight donors. Cumulative frequency of public TCR beta family members discriminated carriers of CMV infection plus the relevant HLA type in this cohort and an independent 352-donor cohort.

TCRdb shows the sequencer as Illumina HiSeq 1500. TCRdb reprocessed the public reads (quality trimming at Q25 with fastp, clone calling with MiXCR) and kept in-frame beta chains. For every CDR3 protein sequence, its rows merge into one entry that carries the most common genes and DNA. The sample contains about 830,000 distinct CDR3 sequences, 30% to 35% of them found a single time. The ten largest make up over 10% of the sample. Rearrangement joined TRBV19 to TRBJ2-1; the D region possibly corresponds to TRBD2 (5 bases align). The source material was cultured CD8+ T cells from PBMCs, sampled from culture after CMV antigen stimulation. The receptor comes from a human donor in good health (CMV status not recorded). Some clones in this sample may be carry-over from other donors' samples. At the DNA level, the sequence is TGTGCCAGTGGCCCAAGGGAGCGTACCTACAATGAGCAGTTCTTC. This gives the protein CASGPRERTYNEQFF.